This entry features one T cell receptor (beta chain) sequence. No antigen is known for it. During the collection period, no donor immune events like infections were recorded. Only in-frame clones appear in the TCRdb table, and some are missing; sequencing was by immunoSEQ multiplex PCR. The sample gives fewer than 65,000 clones, more than 75% of which show up once; about 4.5% is in the top ten. This record comes from a study of identifying expanded T cells in peripheral blood. Findings of the study overall: Technical replicates showed around 1.2 changed clones; about 2 weeks approximately 16; four weeks 19. Variance in clone template counts between approximately 2-week samples significantly increased with total template count across all healthy donors.

Material for sequencing was blood. The TCR sequence derives from a person aged 18 to 70 in good health.

CDR3 region: CASGDRASYEQYF. The CDR3 nucleotides are TGCGCCAGCGGGGACAGGGCCTCCTACGAGCAGTACTTC. The V and J genes are TRBV4-3 and TRBJ2-7, with 9 bases matching TRBD1. Germline V gene sequence: CDR1 LGHNA, CDR2 YSLEER. The CDR3 is 13 residues long. Trimming at V came to 8 bases and at J to 0 bases, leaving 2 bases not matched to a gene.